What follows describes a single TCR beta chain. Its matching antigen is unknown. TCRdb keeps only in-frame clones here, not all; method: immunoSEQ multiplex PCR. The data show about 2.4 million clones, 93% seen once. Nashville, Tennessee was home to all donors, who were Caucasian adults. These data come from a study of shared clonotypes between healthy human individuals. The overall study: The study enrolled a couple of women and a few men aged 18 to 49.

Study-level results: Estimated richness values were generally larger in naive subsets than in memory subsets.

The sample comprised naive CD4+ T cells from PBMCs. Subset in this sample: CD45RA+ positively selected. This TCR derives from a man in his late teens or twenties in good health. Some clones in this sample may be carry-over from other donors' samples.

CDR3 loop: CASSIVTDTGELFF. The CDR3 DNA reads TGTGCCAGTAGTATAGTTACAGATACCGGGGAGCTGTTTTTT. The chain recombines TRBV19 with TRBJ2-2; D is unclear. The CDR3 has 14 amino acids. Germline values: CDR1 LNHDA, CDR2 SQIVND (reference sequence). Trimming left V 1 base short and J 5 bases short, with 8 bases between.